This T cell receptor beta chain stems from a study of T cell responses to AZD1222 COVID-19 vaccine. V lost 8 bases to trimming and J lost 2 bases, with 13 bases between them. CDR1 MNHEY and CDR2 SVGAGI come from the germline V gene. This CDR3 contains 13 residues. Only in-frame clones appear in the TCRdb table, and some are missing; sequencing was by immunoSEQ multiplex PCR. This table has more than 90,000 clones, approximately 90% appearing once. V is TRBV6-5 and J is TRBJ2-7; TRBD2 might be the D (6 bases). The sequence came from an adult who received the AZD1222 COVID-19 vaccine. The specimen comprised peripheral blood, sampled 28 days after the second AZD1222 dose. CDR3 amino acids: CASGLGGAYEQYF. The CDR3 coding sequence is TGTGCCAGCGGGCTCGGAGGGGCCTACGAGCAGTACTTC.